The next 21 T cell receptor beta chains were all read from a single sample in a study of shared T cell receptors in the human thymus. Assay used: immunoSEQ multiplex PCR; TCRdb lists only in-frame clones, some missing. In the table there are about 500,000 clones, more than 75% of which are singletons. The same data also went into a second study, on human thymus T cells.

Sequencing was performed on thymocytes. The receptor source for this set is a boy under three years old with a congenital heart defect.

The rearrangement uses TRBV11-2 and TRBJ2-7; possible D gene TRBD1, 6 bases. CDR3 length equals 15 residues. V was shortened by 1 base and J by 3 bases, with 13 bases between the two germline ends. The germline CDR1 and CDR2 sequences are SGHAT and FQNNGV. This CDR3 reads CASSLVPGHSYEQYF. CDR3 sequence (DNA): TGTGCCAGCAGCTTAGTACCGGGACACAGCTACGAGCAGTACTTC.

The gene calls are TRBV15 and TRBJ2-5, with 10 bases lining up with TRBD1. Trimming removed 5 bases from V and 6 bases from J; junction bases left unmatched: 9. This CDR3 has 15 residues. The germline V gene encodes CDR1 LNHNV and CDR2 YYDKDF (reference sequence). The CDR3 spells CATSAKGQGKKTQYF. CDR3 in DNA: TGTGCCACCAGCGCCAAGGGACAGGGGAAAAAGACCCAGTACTTC.

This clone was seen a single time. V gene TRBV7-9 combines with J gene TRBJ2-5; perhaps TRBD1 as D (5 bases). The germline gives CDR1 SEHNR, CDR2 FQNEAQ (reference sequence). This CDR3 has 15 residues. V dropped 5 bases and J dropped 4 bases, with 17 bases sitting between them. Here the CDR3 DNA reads TGTGCCAGCAGCAGAAGGGGCTGGCCAAGAGAGACCCAGTACTTC. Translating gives CASSRRGWPRETQYF.

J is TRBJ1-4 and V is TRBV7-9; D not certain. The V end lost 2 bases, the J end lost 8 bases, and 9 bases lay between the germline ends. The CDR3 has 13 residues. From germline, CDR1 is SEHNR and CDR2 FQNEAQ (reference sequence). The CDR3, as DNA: TGTGCCAGCAGCTTACCCTTACAAGAAAAACTGTTTTTT. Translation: CASSLPLQEKLFF.

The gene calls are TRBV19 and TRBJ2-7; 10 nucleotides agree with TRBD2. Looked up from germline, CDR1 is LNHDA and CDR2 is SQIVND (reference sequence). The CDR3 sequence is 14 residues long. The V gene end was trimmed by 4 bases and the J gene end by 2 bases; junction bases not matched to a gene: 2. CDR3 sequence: CASSSLAGAYEQYF. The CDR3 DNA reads TGTGCCAGTAGTAGCCTAGCGGGAGCCTACGAGCAGTACTTC.

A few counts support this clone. CDR3 amino acids: CASSLTVWASGVGEQYF. The CDR3, as DNA: TGTGCCAGCAGCTTAACGGTGTGGGCTAGCGGGGTCGGCGAGCAGTACTTC. The gene calls are TRBV11-3 and TRBJ2-7, with 9 bases matching TRBD2. J lost 6 bases, V lost 2 bases, and 14 bases had no gene match. This CDR3 is 17 amino acids long. Per germline, CDR1 SGHNT and CDR2 YENEEA.

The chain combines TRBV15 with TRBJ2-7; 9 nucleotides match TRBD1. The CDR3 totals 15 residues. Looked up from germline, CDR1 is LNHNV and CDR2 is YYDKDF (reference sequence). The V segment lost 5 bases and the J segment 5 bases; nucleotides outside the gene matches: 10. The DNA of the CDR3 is TGTGCCACCAGCGGTACCGGGACAGGGTGGCACGAGCAGTACTTC. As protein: CATSGTGTGWHEQYF.

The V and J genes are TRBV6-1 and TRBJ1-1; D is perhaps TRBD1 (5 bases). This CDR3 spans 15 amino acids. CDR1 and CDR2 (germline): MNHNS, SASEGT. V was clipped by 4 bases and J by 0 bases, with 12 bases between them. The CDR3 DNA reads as TGTGCCAGCAGTGGGTCGGGGGGAATGAACACTGAAGCTTTCTTT. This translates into CASSGSGGMNTEAFF.

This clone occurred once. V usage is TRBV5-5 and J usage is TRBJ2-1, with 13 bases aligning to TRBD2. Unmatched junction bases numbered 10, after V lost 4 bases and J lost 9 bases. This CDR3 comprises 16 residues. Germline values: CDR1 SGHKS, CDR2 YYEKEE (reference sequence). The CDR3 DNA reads TGTGCCAGCAGCCTACTAGGGGGACTAGCGGGAAGTGAGCAGTTCTTC. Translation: CASSLLGGLAGSEQFF.

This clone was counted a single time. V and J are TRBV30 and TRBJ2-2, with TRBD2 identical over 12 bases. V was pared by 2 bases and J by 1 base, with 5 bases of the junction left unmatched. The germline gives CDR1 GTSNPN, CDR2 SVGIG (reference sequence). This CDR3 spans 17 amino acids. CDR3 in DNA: TGTGCCTGGAGTTTTGGACTAGCGGGACTGAACACCGGGGAGCTGTTTTTT. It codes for CAWSFGLAGLNTGELFF.

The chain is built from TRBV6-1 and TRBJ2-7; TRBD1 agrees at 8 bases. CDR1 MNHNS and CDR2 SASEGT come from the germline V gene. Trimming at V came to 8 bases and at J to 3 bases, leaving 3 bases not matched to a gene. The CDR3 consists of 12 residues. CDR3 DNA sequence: TGTGCCAGCCGGGACAGGAGCTACGAGCAGTACTTC. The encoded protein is CASRDRSYEQYF.

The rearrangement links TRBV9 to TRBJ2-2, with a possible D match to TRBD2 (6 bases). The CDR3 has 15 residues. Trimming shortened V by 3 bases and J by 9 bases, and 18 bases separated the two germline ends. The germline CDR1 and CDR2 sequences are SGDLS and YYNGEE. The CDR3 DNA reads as TGTGCCAGCAGCGGTTGGGGACTTCCCGGCCGGGAGCTGTTTTTT. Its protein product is CASSGWGLPGRELFF.

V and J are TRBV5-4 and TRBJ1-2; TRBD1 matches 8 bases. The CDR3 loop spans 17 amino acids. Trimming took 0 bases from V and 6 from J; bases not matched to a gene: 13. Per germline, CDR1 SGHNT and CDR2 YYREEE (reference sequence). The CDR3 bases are TGTGCCAGCAGCTTGGGCGAGGACAGGGTCCATGGGAATGGCTACACCTTC. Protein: CASSLGEDRVHGNGYTF.

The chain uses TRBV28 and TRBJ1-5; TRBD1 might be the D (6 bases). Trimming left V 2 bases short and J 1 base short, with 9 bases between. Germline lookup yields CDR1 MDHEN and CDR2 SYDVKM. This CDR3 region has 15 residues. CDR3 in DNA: TGTGCCAGCAGTTTAGCAGGGGAGAGCAATCAGCCCCAGCATTTT. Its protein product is CASSLAGESNQPQHF. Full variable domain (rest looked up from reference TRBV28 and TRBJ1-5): DVKVTQSSRYLVKRTGEKVFLECVQDMDHENMFWYRQDPGLGLRLIYFSYDVKMKEKGDIPEGYSVSREKKERFSLILESASTNQTSMYLCASSLAGESNQPQHFGDGTRLSIL.

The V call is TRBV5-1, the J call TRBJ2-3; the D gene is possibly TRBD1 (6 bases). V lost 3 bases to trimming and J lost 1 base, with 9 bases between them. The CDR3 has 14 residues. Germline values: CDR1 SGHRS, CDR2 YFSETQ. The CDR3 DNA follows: TGCGCCAGCAGCTGGGACACCCGCACAGATACGCAGTATTTT. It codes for CASSWDTRTDTQYF. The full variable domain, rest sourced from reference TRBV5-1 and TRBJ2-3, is KAGVTQTPRYLIKTRGQQVTLSCSPISGHRSVSWYQQTPGQGLQFLFEYFSETQRNKGNFPGRFSGRQFSNSRSEMNVSTLELGDSALYLCASSWDTRTDTQYFGPGTRLTVL.

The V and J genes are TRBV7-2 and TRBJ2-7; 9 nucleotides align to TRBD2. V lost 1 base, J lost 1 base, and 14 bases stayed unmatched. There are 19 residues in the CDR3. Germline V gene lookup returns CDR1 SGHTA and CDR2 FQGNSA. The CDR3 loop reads CASSLGCPAGGLLSYEQYF. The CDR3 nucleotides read TGTGCCAGCAGCTTAGGTTGTCCAGCGGGAGGCCTACTTTCCTACGAGCAGTACTTC. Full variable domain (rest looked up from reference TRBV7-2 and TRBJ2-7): GAGVSQSPSNKVTEKGKDVELRCDPISGHTALYWYRQSLGQGLEFLIYFQGNSAPDKSGLPSDRFSAERTGGSVSTLTIQRTQQEDSAVYLCASSLGCPAGGLLSYEQYFGPGTRLTVT.

CDR3 loop: CASSLGGDSNSPLHF. CDR3 bases: TGTGCCAGCAGCTTGGGGGGGGACAGTAATTCACCCCTCCACTTT. The chain uses TRBV5-4 and TRBJ1-6; TRBD1 agrees at 7 bases. Trimming removed 0 bases from V and 6 bases from J; junction bases left unmatched: 3. Germline V CDR1 and CDR2: SGHNT, YYREEE (reference sequence). The CDR3 runs 15 residues.

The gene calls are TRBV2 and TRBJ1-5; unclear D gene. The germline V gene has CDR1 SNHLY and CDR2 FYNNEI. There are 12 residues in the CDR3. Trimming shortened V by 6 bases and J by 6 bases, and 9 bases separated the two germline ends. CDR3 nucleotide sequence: TGTGCCAGCAGCCGGGAGGGTCAGCCCCAGCATTTT. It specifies CASSREGQPQHF.

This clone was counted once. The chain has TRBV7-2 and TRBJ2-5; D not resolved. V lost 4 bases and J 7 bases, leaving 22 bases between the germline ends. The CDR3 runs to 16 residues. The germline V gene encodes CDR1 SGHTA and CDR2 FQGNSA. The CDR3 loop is CASSCRRIKIHGTQYF. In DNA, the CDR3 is TGTGCCAGCAGCTGCCGGCGGATAAAGATCCATGGGACCCAGTACTTC. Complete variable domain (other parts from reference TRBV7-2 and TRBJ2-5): GAGVSQSPSNKVTEKGKDVELRCDPISGHTALYWYRQSLGQGLEFLIYFQGNSAPDKSGLPSDRFSAERTGGSVSTLTIQRTQQEDSAVYLCASSCRRIKIHGTQYFGPGTRLLVL.

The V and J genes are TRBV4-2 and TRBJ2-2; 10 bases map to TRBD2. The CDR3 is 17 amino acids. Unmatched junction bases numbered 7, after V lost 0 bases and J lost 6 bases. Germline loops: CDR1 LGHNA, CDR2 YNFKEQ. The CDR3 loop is CASSQDRSGRVPGELFF. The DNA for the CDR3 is TGTGCCAGCAGCCAAGATAGGAGCGGGAGGGTACCCGGGGAGCTGTTTTTT.

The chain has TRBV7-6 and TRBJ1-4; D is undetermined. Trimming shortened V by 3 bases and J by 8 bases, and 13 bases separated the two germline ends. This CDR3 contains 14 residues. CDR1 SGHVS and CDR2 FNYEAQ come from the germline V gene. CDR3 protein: CASSLGRVREKLFF. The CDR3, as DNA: TGTGCCAGCAGCTTGGGGAGGGTTCGGGAAAAACTGTTTTTT.